This TCR beta chain stems from a study of CD8 T cells in Susac syndrome (dated by TCRdb to between 2017 and 2020). Notes on the research overall: Of the Susac syndrome patients who were sequenced, under ten were in clinical remission while more than five had clinically active disease. Susac syndrome patients were therapy-naive, on corticosteroids (some also receiving IVIg), or on IVIg alone at blood withdrawal. Repertoire sequencing was used to test whether CD8+ T cell activation and differentiation in Susac syndrome was antigen driven. Clonality of the CD8+ T cell repertoire was compared between more than 10 healthy donors, 14 Susac syndrome patients and approximately 16 multiple sclerosis patients.

High-throughput TCR beta sequencing profiled peripheral blood CD8+ and CD4+ T cells from healthy donors, Susac syndrome patients and multiple sclerosis patients. The Susac syndrome patients fulfilled recently defined diagnostic criteria for either definite or probable disease. Bulk CD8+ and CD4+ T cells were purified by magnetic negative isolation, while CD8+ TEMRA cells were enriched using FACS. Blood was collected in EDTA tubes and processed within 24 hours, with PBMCs isolated through density gradient centrifugation. PBMCs destined for TCR sequencing were cryopreserved in liquid nitrogen and later thawed in a 37 °C water bath. A purity of at least 90% was achieved for sorted or isolated CD4+, CD8+ and CD8+ TEMRA cells. The V and J ends are trimmed by 4 bases and 0 bases, leaving 4 bases between them. For CDR1 and CDR2, the germline V gene lists SQVTM and ANQGSEA. The CDR3, from cysteine to phenylalanine, totals 13 residues. The DNA shown is the 39-base CDR3, in frame from base 1.

What the work shows at the level of the full study, not this receptor alone: The study acknowledged that relatively few individuals were included in the TCR sequencing and HLA analysis. CD8+ repertoires in Susac syndrome showed clonal expansion, which was highest in CD8+ TEMRA cells and was greater in clinically active patients than in remitting patients. Sixteen and five Susac-specific public clones were found in the total CD8+ and CD8+ TEMRA repertoires, respectively.

RNA was extracted with the RNeasy kit and roughly 0.45 to 1 ug was reverse transcribed using random hexamers. The immunoSEQ multiplex PCR assay, which covers 54 Vbeta and 13 Jbeta segments, was used to amplify TCR beta CDR3 regions. PCR amplification bias was corrected using a synthetic template baseline for primer optimization and computational correction. As for the authors' bioinformatics: Reads were assigned to V, D and J genes according to IMGT and analyzed in immunoSEQ Analyzer, with only productive sequences retained. To calculate clonality, Shannon entropy was normalized by log2 of the number of productive unique sequences and then subtracted from one. Public and private clones were assessed among the 100 most prevalent clones of each patient and control. Susac-specific clones were defined as absent from healthy and MS cohorts, around 970 published viral clones and other ImmuneACCESS disease sequences. Using fastp trimming at Q25 and MiXCR clonotype assembly, TCRdb reanalyzed the public sequencing data and kept in-frame beta chains. Each CDR3 protein gets just one entry, which takes the most common genes and DNA from the rows behind it. The V and J calls were determined by TCRdb, not by the authors. The sample contains around 80,000 distinct CDR3 sequences, approximately 96% of them found a single time. Of the sample, about 0.41% is held by the ten largest clones.

Turning to this clonotype: It has no known antigen specificity. Per-nucleotide qualities are absent, and no much larger clonotype sits a single base away.

Input material: CD8+ T cells from PBMCs. Here the chain combines TRBV29-1 and TRBJ2-6; the D gene cannot be named for sure. The clonotype originates from a human donor with Susac syndrome. The nucleotides are TGCAGCGTTGTCAGCTCTGGGGCCAACGTCCTGACTTTC. Its protein product is CSVVSSGANVLTF.